This record concerns one T cell receptor beta chain sequence. What antigen it recognizes has not been identified. No quality values exist for individual bases; no much larger clone is one base distant. The data belong to a study of T cells in Graves' hyperthyroidism and ophthalmopathy (dated by TCRdb to about 2019). General notes on the study: To identify TCR V-J signatures that set the groups apart, the researchers used a discovery cohort of 100 patients, made up of 43 with Graves' ophthalmopathy and about 60 with stable Graves' hyperthyroidism. In addition, the study compared T-cell repertoires in thyroid tissue and in blood from roughly 6 Graves' hyperthyroidism patients. Prospective prediction of ophthalmopathy was tested in an independent validation cohort of 18 to 20 hyperthyroidism patients and some 17 patients who later progressed to ophthalmopathy. TCR Vbeta CDR3 sequencing of fewer than 150 peripheral blood samples (under 45 ophthalmopathy, over 70 hyperthyroidism and approximately 17 progressor patients) is reported in the paper. The 100 or so discovery patients were divided at random into training and test sets in a 7:3 ratio. Once sampling was done, hyperthyroidism patients were given methimazole at a starting dose of 30 mg daily, whereas ophthalmopathy patients were given high-dose intravenous methylprednisolone.

Stable Graves' hyperthyroidism was defined as the absence of progression to ophthalmopathy over 18 months of follow-up. Hyperthyroidism patients were newly diagnosed, with disease duration under 2 months, and aged 18 to 65 years. Exclusion was applied to patients with uncontrolled infections, other autoimmune diseases, pregnancy or lactation. Diagnoses were based on clinical symptoms, serum thyroxine and TRAb, thyroid ultrasound and orbital computed tomography. Total RNA was extracted using Trizol reagent, and RNA quality was assessed on an Agilent 2100 Bioanalyzer. The V and J ends are trimmed by 4 bases and 7 bases, leaving 13 bases between them. CDR1 and CDR2, per the germline V gene, are ENHRY and SYGVKD. The CDR3 covers 14 residues, taking in both the cysteine and the phenylalanine. Only the CDR3 DNA stays, 42 bases, in frame from base 1. Study-wide conclusions, independent of this receptor: Blood samples also contained most of the expanded thyroid clonotypes (frequency above 0.001), which suggests that blood repertoires may reflect thyroid immune responses. In cross-validation, a model built on a 13 V-J signature told ophthalmopathy apart from stable hyperthyroidism with approximately 90% sensitivity and 81% to 82% specificity, and in testing the same model reached 80%/75%. Sample size was not statistically predetermined, and investigators were not blinded to group allocation. In validation, the model predicted progression to ophthalmopathy with roughly 70% sensitivity and about 72% specificity, a median of approximately 6.7 months before onset.

Amplification of TCR beta CDR3 regions was carried out from RNA transcripts. A first-round RT-PCR of the TCR CDR3 used the HTBI primer set with the Qiagen OneStep RT-PCR kit. The libraries were constructed in a second round of multiplex PCR and then size-selected and purified. Libraries were sequenced paired-end with 100 bp reads on an Illumina HiSeq2000. In the authors' own workflow: SOAPnuke was used to process the raw data, removing reads that contained adapters or uncalled bases, had a mean Phred below 15, or lacked an exact match to the constant primer or identifier. COPE v1.2.5 was used to merge the high-quality paired reads, and each unique nucleotide sequence was defined as a clonotype. MiTCR v1.1 was used to align the clonotypes against IMGT TRBV, TRBD and TRBJ reference segments. The analysis included only V-J combinations with a frequency above 0.0001, which together covered approximately 99% of the repertoires. The TCS score was defined as the ratio of F50 (clonal expansion) to E x V (chaos), calculated using BLOSUM62-based TCRdist between CDR3 peptides within each V-J. Welch's t-statistics and random forest reduced 500 to 650 V-J features to about 13, which were used in a naive Bayes classifier (R e1071). TCRdb reran the public reads through fastp at Q25 and MiXCR, keeping productive beta chains. Under each unique CDR3 protein, matching rows form one entry showing the most common genes and DNA. TCRdb's processing, not the authors', yielded these V and J calls. The sample table records hundreds of thousands of distinct CDR3 sequences; about half of these occur just once. In total, the top ten clones hold roughly 8.2% of the sample.

This TCR was recovered from a woman between 18 and 30 years old with Graves' hyperthyroidism. Donor details come from another sample of the same person, matched by shared clones. The chain joins TRBV10-3 to TRBJ1-4; the D gene cannot be named for sure. The sequenced material came from peripheral blood or thyroid tissue (not recorded which). The CDR3 protein is CAISVSGNTEKLFF. The base sequence is TGTGCCATCAGTGTTTCTGGGAACACTGAAAAACTGTTTTTT.